There are a few counts of the clone carrying this T cell receptor beta chain. These data originate in a study of T cells in Graves' hyperthyroidism and ophthalmopathy. Amplified TCR beta CDR3 regions derived from RNA transcripts. The TCR CDR3 first-round RT-PCR relied on the HTBI primer set. TCRdb passed the multiplex PCR reads through MiXCR, listing each CDR3 protein once. The table has around 660,000 distinct CDR3 sequences, nearly 45% seen once; the top ten hold 6.5% to 9%. V dropped 8 bases and J dropped 3; count of bases not matched to a gene: 6. Germline CDR1 is MNHNS and CDR2 is SASEGT. This CDR3 region has 14 residues.

The V and J genes are TRBV6-1 and TRBJ2-7; 11 bases match TRBD1. Sequences were obtained from peripheral blood or thyroid tissue (not recorded which). This TCR came from an adult man with Graves' disease, either hyperthyroidism or ophthalmopathy (not recorded which). CDR3 bases: TGTGCCAGCCTAGGACAGGGGGCACACTACGAGCAGTACTTC. It translates to CASLGQGAHYEQYF.